Listed below are T cell receptor beta chains from one sample, sequenced in a study of cytotoxic CD8 clonotypes in ibrutinib-treated CLL. The data were produced by immunoSEQ multiplex PCR, yet TCRdb's version contains in-frame clones alone and is incomplete. The repertoire holds roughly 45,000 clones, with approximately 65% as singletons. This sample comprised PBMCs, obtained after 24 months of ibrutinib treatment. All receptors derive from a human donor with chronic lymphocytic leukemia. Both conserved end residues are part of each CDR3. Each record gives: D gene, V gene, J gene, clone size, CDR3 DNA, CDR3 protein. The D gene is left open where the match is weak. Clone size is not always given. Where it is, it says once, few, many or a class for expanded clones.

TRBD1	TRBV29-1	TRBJ1-1	NA	TGCAGCGCCGGTACAGGGACAGACACTGAAGCTTTCTTT	CSAGTGTDTEAFF
NA	TRBV11-2	TRBJ2-3	NA	TGTGCCAGCAGCTTAACCGACAGGATGAGCACGCAGTATTTT	CASSLTDRMSTQYF
NA	TRBV6-4	TRBJ2-3	many	TGTGCCAGCAGTGACTCTGCGGGGACCACAGATACGCAGTATTTT	CASSDSAGTTDTQYF
TRBD1	TRBV4-1	TRBJ2-1	NA	TGCGCCAGCAGCCAAGAGAGGACAGGGGGCGGTGAGCAGTTCTTC	CASSQERTGGGEQFF
NA	TRBV5-4	TRBJ2-7	few	TGTGCCAGCAGCTTGGGTGGAGCTAACGGGGAGCAGTACTTC	CASSLGGANGEQYF
NA	TRBV5-1	TRBJ1-2	NA	TGCGCCAGCAGCGCCGAGGTCGGGTTCGGCTACACCTTC	CASSAEVGFGYTF
NA	TRBV7-3	TRBJ2-1	few	TGTGCCAGCAGTCCCGGAGGGTACAGCTCCTACAATGAGCAGTTCTTC	CASSPGGYSSYNEQFF
NA	TRBV6-1	TRBJ1-5	medium-sized	TGTGCCAGCAGTGATGTCACGGAGCCCCAGCATTTT	CASSDVTEPQHF
TRBD2	TRBV9	TRBJ2-7	NA	TGTGCCAGCAGCGTCGGCGGGAGTGGTTACGAGCAGTACTTC	CASSVGGSGYEQYF
NA	TRBV7-3	TRBJ2-7	NA	TGTGCCAGCAGCTATACAACAGCCGCCGAGCAGTACTTC	CASSYTTAAEQYF
NA	TRBV11-2	TRBJ2-5	few	TGTGCCAGCAGCTTAGCAGGAGGGGGGGAGACCCAGTACTTC	CASSLAGGGETQYF
NA	TRBV27	TRBJ1-2	many	TGTGCCAGCAGTTTAGGGGGGCCTTCCACTAACTATGGCTACACCTTC	CASSLGGPSTNYGYTF
TRBD1	TRBV2	TRBJ2-7	NA	TGTGCCAGCAGATCCACCTTGACAGGGCGAGGGTACGAGCAGTACTTC	CASRSTLTGRGYEQYF
NA	TRBV29-1	TRBJ2-7	NA	TGCAGCGTACTGGACTACTCCTACGAGCAGTACTTC	CSVLDYSYEQYF
NA	TRBV30	TRBJ2-7	few	TGTGCCTGTAGAGGTTTTGACTACGAGCAGTACTTC	CACRGFDYEQYF
NA	TRBV9	TRBJ1-1	NA	TGTGCCAGCAGCCCCTGGACACCGCTGATGAACACTGAAGCTTTCTTT	CASSPWTPLMNTEAFF
TRBD1	TRBV5-1	TRBJ1-4	NA	TGCGCCAGCAGCTTGGCGGGACAGGGTGGGGAAAAACTGTTTTTT	CASSLAGQGGEKLFF
TRBD1	TRBV7-2	TRBJ2-1	many	TGTGCCAGCAGCTTAAGACAGGGATGGGAGCAGTTCTTC	CASSLRQGWEQFF
NA	TRBV2	TRBJ2-3	NA	TGTGCCAGCAGTGAATGGGGGATCGGGGTAAACACAGATACGCAGTATTTT	CASSEWGIGVNTDTQYF
TRBD1	TRBV30	TRBJ2-3	NA	TGTGCCTTTACCGGGACAGGGGCGATAGATACGCAGTATTTT	CAFTGTGAIDTQYF
TRBD1	TRBV6-1	TRBJ2-2	NA	TGTGCCAGCAGTTGGGACAGCCTCAACACCGGGGAGCTGTTTTTT	CASSWDSLNTGELFF
NA	TRBV6-5	TRBJ2-2	many	TGTGCCAGCAGATCCGGGGGTGCGAACACCGGGGAGCTGTTTTTT	CASRSGGANTGELFF
NA	TRBV30	TRBJ1-1	NA	TGTGCCTGGAGTGTAAGGGGCACTGAAGCTTTCTTT	CAWSVRGTEAFF
NA	TRBV7-3	TRBJ2-1	NA	TGTGCCAGCAGCCCTGGTTTTAGCTCCTACAATGAGCAGTTCTTC	CASSPGFSSYNEQFF